This TCR beta chain came from a study of T cells in Graves' hyperthyroidism and ophthalmopathy. Study-wide results and caveats: Appearing also in blood were most of the thyroid clonotypes expanded above 0.001.

This clonotype has at least ten counts. Antigen: not known. The junction departs from the called germline gene at one end, perhaps through a read error. There are 15 residues in the CDR3. Germline assignment: CDR1 SGHTA and CDR2 FQGNSA. Clinical symptoms, serum thyroxine, TRAb, thyroid ultrasound and orbital computed tomography informed diagnoses. It was RNA transcripts that yielded the amplified TCR beta CDR3 regions. The study used the HTBI primer set for a first-round RT-PCR of the TCR CDR3. MiXCR was run by TCRdb on the multiplex PCR reads, yielding one entry per CDR3 protein. Altogether hundreds of thousands of distinct CDR3 sequences are present, around 24% being singletons, with the ten largest covering about 10%.

The chain has TRBV7-2 and TRBJ2-7; 7 bases fit TRBD2. The receptor's source is a woman aged 25 to 39 with Graves' ophthalmopathy. Sequenced material: blood. The CDR3 DNA reads TGTGTCAGCAGCCCAACAGGTGGCGGGGGCTACGAGCAGTACTTC. Translated, it gives CVSSPTGGGGYEQYF. The full variable domain, with the rest looked up from reference TRBV7-2 and TRBJ2-7, is GAGVSQSPSNKVTEKGKDVELRCDPISGHTALYWYRQSLGQGLEFLIYFQGNSAPDKSGLPSDRFSAERTGGSVSTLTIQRTQQEDSAVYLCVSSPTGGGGYEQYFGPGTRLTVT.